This TCR beta chain was recorded in a study of OX40 agonist ivuxolimab in advanced cancers. Here immunoSEQ multiplex PCR was the method, and the copy in TCRdb shows in-frame clones only, minus some. This sample yields 45,000 to 60,000 clones, of which approximately 90% are seen a single time; more than 5% belongs to the top ten. The sequences come from CD4+ or CD8+ T cells sorted from blood, collected in a trial of the OX40 agonist ivuxolimab. This TCR came from an adult with an advanced solid tumor such as melanoma, head and neck, liver or kidney cancer.

CDR3 region: CASSTRTSGIGEQYF. The CDR3 coding sequence is TGTGCCAGCAGCACGCGGACTAGCGGGATAGGAGAGCAGTACTTC. This chain links TRBV5-8 with TRBJ2-7, with 12 bases fitting TRBD2. J lost 7 bases, V lost 4 bases, and 9 bases had no gene match. The CDR3 covers 15 residues. Germline lookup yields CDR1 SGHTS and CDR2 YDEGEE.